The clone carrying this TCR beta chain was detected many times. Its antigen is undetermined. This library used around 0.4 ug RNA and molecular barcoded adaptors spanning alpha/delta and beta/gamma chains. TCRdb reprocessed the reads with MiXCR, giving one entry per CDR3 protein. The sample lists about 130,000 distinct CDR3 sequences; 13% were seen once. The data were taken from a study of read filtering for tumor transcriptome and immune sequencing. Regarding the study as a whole: RNA-seq captured clonotypes less deeply and reliably than IR-seq.

V gave up 7 bases and J gave up 1 base, with 13 bases separating them. The CDR3 is 13 residues long. In germline, CDR1 is SQVTM, CDR2 ANQGSEA. The rearrangement links TRBV29-1 to TRBJ2-5; D is possibly TRBD1 (6 bases). The source of this sequence is a donor aged 40 or over with multiple myeloma. Sequencing used a population of CD138-negative cells sorted from bone marrow. The CDR3 sequence is CSAWGHIQETQYF. The CDR3 nucleotides read TGCAGCGCCTGGGGACACATCCAAGAGACCCAGTACTTC.